The next 2 T cell receptor beta chains were all read from a single sample in a study of blood T cell repertoires in COVID-19. The assay was immunoSEQ multiplex PCR, and TCRdb's table has in-frame clones only and misses some. This table has about 82,000 clones, almost 85% appearing once. Source material: peripheral blood. These receptors were collected from a middle-aged man with active or convalescent COVID-19.

The rearrangement links TRBV11-3 to TRBJ2-3; D ambiguous. This CDR3 comprises 12 residues. Looked up from germline, CDR1 is SGHNT and CDR2 is YENEEA. V was pared by 3 bases and J by 4 bases, with 5 bases between. The CDR3 sequence: CASSLASDTQYF. The CDR3 DNA follows: TGTGCCAGCAGCTTGGCCTCAGATACGCAGTATTTT.

The J gene is TRBJ2-7, the V gene TRBV24-1, with TRBD1 identical over 10 bases. Germline CDR1 reads KGHDR; CDR2 reads SFDVKD. The V and J ends lost 2 bases and 6 bases, in that order; junction bases with no gene match: 9. The CDR3 contains 16 residues. CDR3 DNA sequence: TGTGCCACCAGTGATTCTGTCCGGGACAGGGGCGGCGAGCAGTACTTC. Protein sequence: CATSDSVRDRGGEQYF.